Each of the 32 T cell receptor beta chains below was sequenced from the same sample in a study of blood T cell repertoires in COVID-19. Produced via immunoSEQ multiplex PCR; TCRdb's table is partial and in-frame only. Of almost 200,000 clones in the sample, roughly 77% were seen once. Sequenced input: peripheral blood. The origin of the receptors is a woman in her thirties or forties with COVID-19, enrolled during active disease.

The chain carries TRBV19 and TRBJ1-3, with TRBD1 matching over 7 bases. Germline lookup yields CDR1 LNHDA and CDR2 SQIVND (reference sequence). V was pared by 1 base and J by 3 bases, with 6 bases of the junction left unmatched. The CDR3 spans 16 residues. DNA for the CDR3: TGTGCCAGTAGTATAGTCGCGGGACAGTTTGGAAACACCATATATTTT. This encodes CASSIVAGQFGNTIYF.

The chain links TRBV18 to TRBJ2-1; D is uncertain. Trimming left V 4 bases short and J 1 base short, with 11 bases between. Germline CDR1 and CDR2: KGHSH and LQKENI. This CDR3 region has 15 residues. The CDR3 loop is CASSQTLTSYNEQFF. In DNA, the CDR3 is TGTGCCAGCTCACAGACTCTTACATCCTACAATGAGCAGTTCTTC.

This clone occurred many times. The junction shows a germline mismatch at one end, possibly a read error. This rearrangement joins TRBV7-8 to TRBJ2-7, with 9 bases aligning to TRBD1. The CDR3 consists of 12 residues. The germline CDR1 and CDR2 sequences are SGHVS and FQNEAQ. The CDR3 DNA sequence: TGTGCCAGCAGCCCCGGACAGGGGAACACTCACTTC. Translating it yields CASSPGQGNTHF.

This chain connects TRBV2 to TRBJ1-4; 9 bases are shared with TRBD1. V was clipped by 4 bases and J by 4 bases; unmatched bases: 4. This CDR3 has 15 amino acids. Germline V gives CDR1 SNHLY, CDR2 FYNNEI. DNA for the CDR3: TGTGCCAGCAGTGCACAGGGGGCAAATAATGAAAAACTGTTTTTT. Its protein product is CASSAQGANNEKLFF.

The chain uses TRBV6-5 and TRBJ2-2, with D unclear. V was cut by 6 bases and J by 9 bases, with 8 bases left in between. The CDR3 is 11 amino acids. From germline, CDR1 is MNHEY and CDR2 SVGAGI. CDR3 protein: CASSQTRELFF. CDR3 DNA: TGTGCCAGCAGCCAAACACGGGAGCTGTTTTTT.

The chain carries TRBV5-8 and TRBJ2-1; D remains ambiguous. V shed 2 bases and J shed 7 bases, with 4 bases lying between them. The germline V gene encodes CDR1 SGHTS and CDR2 YDEGEE. The CDR3 has 11 residues. The CDR3 here is CASSLINEQFF. The CDR3 DNA reads as TGTGCCAGCAGCTTAATAAATGAGCAGTTCTTC. Full variable domain (missing parts from reference TRBV5-8 and TRBJ2-1): EAGVTQSPTHLIKTRGQQATLRCSPISGHTSVYWYQQALGLGLQFLLWYDEGEERNRGNFPPRFSGRQFPNYSSELNVNALELEDSALYLCASSLINEQFFGPGTRLTVL.

The J gene is TRBJ2-7, the V gene TRBV6-5, with 9 bases aligning to TRBD2. V shed 6 bases and J 0 bases; nucleotides not matched to a gene: 6. Germline CDR1 and CDR2: MNHEY and SVGAGI. The CDR3 sequence is 15 residues long. CDR3 DNA sequence: TGTGCCAGCAGCCGAGGACTAGCGCACTCCTACGAGCAGTACTTC. It is translated as CASSRGLAHSYEQYF.

The chain uses TRBV9 and TRBJ1-2; 7 bases match TRBD1. From germline, CDR1 is SGDLS and CDR2 YYNGEE. There are 15 residues in the CDR3. The trim removed 0 bases at V and 4 bases at J, leaving 6 bases unmatched. DNA of the CDR3: TGTGCCAGCAGCGTAGGACAGGGAGTGGGCTATGGCTACACCTTC. Translation: CASSVGQGVGYGYTF. Looking up the rest from reference TRBV9 and TRBJ1-2 gives the full variable domain: DSGVTQTPKHLITATGQRVTLRCSPRSGDLSVYWYQQSLDQGLQFLIQYYNGEERAKGNILERFSAQQFPDLHSELNLSSLELGDSALYFCASSVGQGVGYGYTFGSGTRLTVV.

J is TRBJ1-4 and V is TRBV5-1, with D unclear. The CDR3 is 11 residues long. V gave up 1 base and J gave up 10 bases, with 5 bases separating them. Germline CDR1 and CDR2: SGHRS and YFSETQ. CDR3 sequence reads: CASSLTGKLFF. The CDR3 region has the DNA TGCGCCAGCAGCTTGACGGGAAAACTGTTTTTT. The complete variable domain, with remaining parts taken from reference TRBV5-1 and TRBJ1-4, reads KAGVTQTPRYLIKTRGQQVTLSCSPISGHRSVSWYQQTPGQGLQFLFEYFSETQRNKGNFPGRFSGRQFSNSRSEMNVSTLELGDSALYLCASSLTGKLFFGSGTQLSVL.

The chain has TRBV28 and TRBJ1-1; 8 bases line up with TRBD1. Germline V lookup: CDR1 MDHEN, CDR2 SYDVKM. The junction had 6 bases not matched to a gene; V was cut back by 6 bases and J by 0 bases. This CDR3 is 15 amino acids long. The CDR3 coding sequence is TGTGCCAGCAGAGCTCCAGGGGGCGTGAACACTGAAGCTTTCTTT. As protein: CASRAPGGVNTEAFF.

The chain has TRBV19 and TRBJ2-3; a possible D gene is TRBD1 (5 bases). Germline V gene sequence: CDR1 LNHDA, CDR2 SQIVND (reference sequence). Trimming took 0 bases from V and 0 from J, leaving 10 bases between them. The CDR3 loop spans 16 amino acids. The CDR3: CASSIEGASSTDTQYF. The CDR3 nucleotides are TGTGCCAGTAGTATAGAAGGGGCTTCTAGCACAGATACGCAGTATTTT.

The chain is built from TRBV5-4 and TRBJ2-2, with D perhaps TRBD2 (5 bases). Trimming took 4 bases from V and 6 from J, leaving 10 bases between them. This CDR3 has 13 residues. Germline lookup yields CDR1 SGHNT and CDR2 YYREEE (reference sequence). DNA for the CDR3: TGTGCCAGCAGCGCCCAGGAGGCCGGGGAGCTGTTTTTT. Amino acids: CASSAQEAGELFF. Drawing the rest from reference TRBV5-4 and TRBJ2-2, the complete variable domain is ETGVTQSPTHLIKTRGQQVTLRCSSQSGHNTVSWYQQALGQGPQFIFQYYREEENGRGNFPPRFSGLQFPNYSSELNVNALELDDSALYLCASSAQEAGELFFGEGSRLTVL.

The chain has TRBV6-5 and TRBJ1-5; D call uncertain. V gave up 6 bases and J gave up 6 bases, with 18 bases separating them. Germline V gene lookup returns CDR1 MNHEY and CDR2 SVGAGI. The CDR3 totals 15 residues. DNA for the CDR3: TGTGCCAGCAGACGCTCCCAAAGAGCGGCTCAGCCCCAGCATTTT. It codes for CASRRSQRAAQPQHF.

The chain joins TRBV29-1 to TRBJ2-2, with D possibly TRBD1 on 6 matching bases. The CDR3 length is 15 residues. From germline, CDR1 is SQVTM and CDR2 ANQGSEA. Trimming cost V 4 bases and J 4 bases, with 16 bases left between them. The CDR3 loop is CSVAMGQSVTGELFF. The CDR3 nucleotides read TGCAGCGTTGCTATGGGACAATCGGTCACCGGGGAGCTGTTTTTT.

The chain couples TRBV6-1 to TRBJ1-2; D not resolved. Germline V gene lookup returns CDR1 MNHNS and CDR2 SASEGT. V dropped 2 bases and J dropped 2 bases, with 15 bases sitting between them. The CDR3 is made up of 16 amino acids. CDR3 sequence reads: CASSEYHGESNYGYTF. In DNA form, the CDR3 reads TGTGCCAGCAGTGAATACCACGGGGAGAGCAACTATGGCTACACCTTC.

The chain has TRBV6-4 and TRBJ2-1, with a tentative D call TRBD2 (5 bases). This CDR3 spans 14 amino acids. Between the trimmed V and J ends, which lost 0 bases and 6 bases, there was a span of 9 bases. Germline-derived CDR1 and CDR2 are MRHNA and SNTAGT. CDR3 bases: TGTGCCAGCAGTGACTCAGGGAGTACCAATGAGCAGTTCTTC. It is translated as CASSDSGSTNEQFF.

This clone has a handful of counts. This chain links TRBV7-2 with TRBJ1-1; D is perhaps TRBD1 (6 bases). Germline assignment: CDR1 SGHTA and CDR2 FQGNSA. The CDR3 loop spans 15 amino acids. Trimming left V 3 bases short and J 5 bases short, with 16 bases between. Written as DNA, the CDR3 is TGTGCCAGCAGCTTTCCTACACAGGGAGGGACTGAAGCTTTCTTT. As protein: CASSFPTQGGTEAFF.

This chain connects TRBV11-3 to TRBJ2-1; TRBD1 is a possible D gene (6 bases). The length of the CDR3 is 14 residues. Germline assignment: CDR1 SGHNT and CDR2 YENEEA. The ends were cut back, 1 base at V and 6 bases at J, with 10 bases in the middle. In DNA, the CDR3 is TGTGCCAGCAGCTTAGCCGGACAGACCAATGAGCAGTTCTTC. Amino acid sequence: CASSLAGQTNEQFF.

This rearrangement joins TRBV2 to TRBJ2-5; possibly TRBD1 for D (5 bases). This CDR3 has 11 residues. The V gene's germline CDR1 is SNHLY and CDR2 FYNNEI. V was clipped by 4 bases and J by 12 bases, with 12 bases between them. CDR3 nucleotides: TGTGCCAGCAGTGGGGTAAGGGGCAAGTACTTC. Translation gives CASSGVRGKYF. The full variable domain, in which reference TRBV2 and TRBJ2-5 provide the parts outside the CDR3, is EPEVTQTPSHQVTQMGQEVILRCVPISNHLYFYWYRQILGQKVEFLVSFYNNEISEKSEIFDDQFSVERPDGSNFTLKIRSTKLEDSAMYFCASSGVRGKYFGPGTRLLVL.

The chain combines TRBV19 with TRBJ1-2; 7 nucleotides match TRBD1. Unmatched junction bases numbered 6, after V lost 9 bases and J lost 5 bases. Germline V CDR1 and CDR2: LNHDA, SQIVND (reference sequence). The CDR3 sequence is 12 residues long. The CDR3 loop reads CASQDRFYGYTF. Written as DNA, the CDR3 is TGTGCCAGCCAGGACAGGTTTTATGGCTACACCTTC.

The chain employs TRBV30 and TRBJ2-3; D is unclear. V was pared by 3 bases and J by 2 bases, with 3 bases between. The CDR3 sequence is 11 residues long. CDR1 and CDR2 (germline): GTSNPN, SVGIG (reference sequence). CDR3 bases: TGTGCCTGGAGCCTCACAGATACGCAGTATTTT. Translating it yields CAWSLTDTQYF.

The genes are TRBV3-1 (or the pseudogene TRBV3-2) and TRBJ2-5; 7 bases agree with TRBD1. Germline CDR1 reads LGHDT; CDR2 reads YNNKEL (reference sequence). The CDR3 extends over 14 amino acids. V was pared by 4 bases and J by 4 bases, with 6 bases of the junction left unmatched. CDR3 DNA: TGTGCCAGCAGCCCCAGACAGGGCCCAGAGACCCAGTACTTC. Amino acid sequence: CASSPRQGPETQYF.

V gene TRBV9 combines with J gene TRBJ1-4; TRBD1 aligns across 10 bases. This CDR3 region has 15 residues. Looked up from germline, CDR1 is SGDLS and CDR2 is YYNGEE. Trimming took 4 bases from V and 8 from J; bases not matched to a gene: 8. CDR3: CASSLTGTGVEKLFF. Written as DNA, the CDR3 is TGTGCCAGCAGCTTGACCGGGACAGGGGTAGAAAAACTGTTTTTT.

This chain links TRBV2 with TRBJ2-5; 16 bases fit TRBD2. Germline CDR1 reads SNHLY; CDR2 reads FYNNEI. J lost 3 bases, V lost 0 bases, and 13 bases had no gene match. The CDR3 contains 21 residues. The DNA of the CDR3 is TGTGCCAGCAGTGAAGCGCTTCATGGGACTAGCGGGGGGGAAGACGAAGAGACCCAGTACTTC. Protein: CASSEALHGTSGGEDEETQYF.

The CDR3 sequence is CASSGHSTYSNQPQHF. The CDR3 nucleotides read TGTGCCAGCAGCGGCCACAGCACCTATAGCAATCAGCCCCAGCATTTT. V is TRBV7-2 and J is TRBJ1-5; D uncertain. Germline CDR1 is SGHTA and CDR2 is FQGNSA. V lost 5 bases and J lost 0, with 14 bases in between. The CDR3 loop spans 16 amino acids. Full variable domain (remainder filled in from reference TRBV7-2 and TRBJ1-5): GAGVSQSPSNKVTEKGKDVELRCDPISGHTALYWYRQSLGQGLEFLIYFQGNSAPDKSGLPSDRFSAERTGGSVSTLTIQRTQQEDSAVYLCASSGHSTYSNQPQHFGDGTRLSIL.

V is TRBV5-4 and J is TRBJ2-3; weak D call: TRBD1 (5 bases). This CDR3 has 13 residues. With 1 base removed from V and 9 bases from J, the gap between germline ends came to 12 bases. The germline gives CDR1 SGHNT, CDR2 YYREEE (reference sequence). CDR3 loop: CASSLWSGITQYF. CDR3 bases: TGTGCCAGCAGCTTGTGGTCAGGGATAACGCAGTATTTT. Full variable domain (remainder filled in from reference TRBV5-4 and TRBJ2-3): ETGVTQSPTHLIKTRGQQVTLRCSSQSGHNTVSWYQQALGQGPQFIFQYYREEENGRGNFPPRFSGLQFPNYSSELNVNALELDDSALYLCASSLWSGITQYFGPGTRLTVL.

The V and J genes are TRBV4-2 and TRBJ2-1, with D possibly TRBD2 on 5 matching bases. Trimming pared 4 bases from V and 11 bases from J, leaving 12 bases between. Germline CDR1 is LGHNA and CDR2 is YNFKEQ. There are 12 residues in the CDR3. The CDR3 DNA follows: TGTGCCAGCAGCCTGGGGAGTAAGCAGCAGTTCTTC. Translating it yields CASSLGSKQQFF.

This clone was seen a handful of times. V is TRBV12-3 or TRBV12-4 and J is TRBJ1-1; D not certain. The length of the CDR3 is 13 residues. Trimming pared 4 bases from V and 0 bases from J, leaving 6 bases between. This chain's CDR3 is CASSSQMNTEAFF. Written as DNA, the CDR3 is TGTGCCAGCAGTTCCCAGATGAACACTGAAGCTTTCTTT.

J is TRBJ2-7 and V is TRBV30; D not resolved. With 0 bases removed from V and 5 bases from J, the gap between germline ends came to 11 bases. The germline V gene encodes CDR1 GTSNPN and CDR2 SVGIG (reference sequence). The CDR3 is made up of 13 amino acids. For the CDR3, the DNA is TGTGCCTGGAGTGTTAGTAGTTCCCACGAGCAGTACTTC. This sequence encodes CAWSVSSSHEQYF.

This chain uses TRBV7-6 with TRBJ1-2; D is unresolved. Germline V gene sequence: CDR1 SGHVS, CDR2 FNYEAQ. The CDR3 loop spans 15 amino acids. Trimming stripped 4 bases from V and 7 bases from J, with 19 bases between. CDR3 sequence reads: CASSSSQPGNGGYTF. DNA for the CDR3: TGTGCCAGCAGCTCGTCCCAACCGGGTAACGGTGGCTACACCTTC.

This clone has more than one count but fewer than ten. The chain joins TRBV5-6 to TRBJ1-1; TRBD1 aligns across 10 bases. The V gene end was trimmed by 3 bases and the J gene end by 3 bases; junction bases not matched to a gene: 2. Looked up from germline, CDR1 is SGHDT and CDR2 is YYEEEE. CDR3 length: 14 amino acids. For the CDR3, the DNA is TGTGCCAGCAGCTACGGACAGGGGGACACTGAAGCTTTCTTT. Translating gives CASSYGQGDTEAFF.

The chain is built from TRBV19 and TRBJ2-1; 11 nucleotides match TRBD1. CDR3 length equals 14 residues. Germline V lookup: CDR1 LNHDA, CDR2 SQIVND (reference sequence). V was clipped by 10 bases and J by 5 bases; unmatched bases: 7. CDR3 amino acids: CATGGTGGHNEQFF. The CDR3, as DNA: TGTGCCACCGGGGGGACAGGGGGACACAATGAGCAGTTCTTC.